These 15 T cell receptor beta chains were all obtained from the same sample, sequenced in a study of T cell changes during pregnancy in multiple sclerosis. Generated by immunoSEQ multiplex PCR, the TCRdb table keeps only in-frame clones and is missing some. The sample holds more than 55,000 clones, approximately 91% seen once. This material consisted of peripheral blood, taken in the second trimester of pregnancy. The receptors derive from a female donor with multiple sclerosis, enrolled in a pregnancy study.

The chain carries TRBV11-3 and TRBJ2-1, with TRBD2 as a possible D gene (5 bases). With 5 bases removed from V and 6 bases from J, the gap between germline ends came to 14 bases. The CDR3 is 14 amino acids. Germline V gene sequence: CDR1 SGHNT, CDR2 YENEEA. CDR3 nucleotides: TGTGCCAGCAGCCCTCGCCGGGGTGTCAATGAGCAGTTCTTC. This translates into CASSPRRGVNEQFF.

This rearrangement joins TRBV19 to TRBJ1-1; D gene ambiguous. The CDR3 loop spans 14 amino acids. From germline, CDR1 is LNHDA and CDR2 SQIVND (reference sequence). V gave up 0 bases and J gave up 5 bases, with 10 bases separating them. Here the CDR3 DNA reads TGTGCCAGTAGTATAGAAGTGCGGGGTACTGAAGCTTTCTTT. Translating gives CASSIEVRGTEAFF.

CDR3 coding DNA: TGTGCCAGCAGCACTTGGGCAGGGCTCGGTGGGGAGACCCAGTACTTC. Translating it yields CASSTWAGLGGETQYF. This rearrangement joins TRBV11-2 to TRBJ2-5; D may be TRBD1 (5 bases). V was pared by 5 bases and J by 5 bases, with 21 bases between. The germline V gene encodes CDR1 SGHAT and CDR2 FQNNGV. CDR3 length: 16 residues.

This chain links TRBV30 with TRBJ2-5; 12 bases are a match to TRBD2. The germline gives CDR1 GTSNPN, CDR2 SVGIG (reference sequence). V lost 3 bases to trimming and J lost 5 bases; unmatched junction nucleotides: 10. The CDR3 runs to 16 residues. The CDR3 loop reads CAWSQGLAGFSETQYF. In nucleotides, the CDR3 is TGTGCCTGGAGCCAGGGACTAGCGGGCTTCTCGGAGACCCAGTACTTC.

The chain has TRBV10-3 and TRBJ1-4; TRBD1 agrees at 9 bases. V lost 2 bases to trimming and J lost 6 bases; unmatched junction nucleotides: 1. Germline lookup yields CDR1 ENHRY and CDR2 SYGVKD. The CDR3 is made up of 14 amino acids. The CDR3 is CAISETGGYEKLFF. The CDR3 bases are TGTGCCATCAGTGAGACAGGGGGCTATGAAAAACTGTTTTTT.

This clone was detected only once. CDR3 amino acids: CASGGALGTEAFF. The CDR3 region has the DNA TGTGCCAGCGGGGGGGCGTTGGGCACTGAAGCTTTCTTT. The V gene is TRBV2, the J gene TRBJ1-1, with a weak D call TRBD1 (6 bases). CDR1 is SNHLY, CDR2 FYNNEI, per germline. The CDR3 is 13 amino acids. Trimming left V 8 bases short and J 4 bases short, with 14 bases between.

The V gene is TRBV2, the J gene TRBJ2-7; the match to TRBD2 covers 11 bases. The V and J ends lost 6 bases and 2 bases, in that order; junction bases with no gene match: 6. The CDR3 has 15 residues. Germline V gene sequence: CDR1 SNHLY, CDR2 FYNNEI. CDR3 residues: CASSPFSGGAYEQYF. For the CDR3, the DNA is TGTGCCAGCAGCCCGTTTAGCGGGGGGGCCTACGAGCAGTACTTC.

J is TRBJ2-5 and V is TRBV6-6; 10 nucleotides agree with TRBD1. Germline CDR1 and CDR2: MNHNY and SVGAGI (reference sequence). J was trimmed by 2 bases and V by 7 bases; bases with no gene match: 7. This CDR3 is 15 amino acids long. This CDR3 reads CASTPGDRGQETQYF. CDR3 in DNA: TGTGCCAGCACCCCGGGGGACAGGGGACAAGAGACCCAGTACTTC.

The V call is TRBV5-1, the J call TRBJ2-7; 9 bases are a match to TRBD1. V lost 2 bases and J lost 3; bases outside the gene matches: 3. This CDR3 contains 14 residues. Germline V gives CDR1 SGHRS, CDR2 YFSETQ. The CDR3 nucleotides read TGCGCCAGCAGCTTAGGGACAGGGTACTACGAGCAGTACTTC. Protein sequence: CASSLGTGYYEQYF.

The chain links TRBV18 to TRBJ1-1; no reliable D call. This CDR3 has 16 residues. Trimming left V 0 bases short and J 0 bases short, with 11 bases between. Germline V gene lookup returns CDR1 KGHSH and CDR2 LQKENI. The CDR3 sequence: CASSPPEVRLNTEAFF. CDR3 nucleotides: TGTGCCAGCTCACCACCGGAGGTTCGGCTGAACACTGAAGCTTTCTTT.

V usage is TRBV7-2 and J usage is TRBJ2-5; D gene uncertain. Germline V lookup: CDR1 SGHTA, CDR2 FQGNSA. The CDR3 length is 13 residues. Trimming cost V 7 bases and J 5 bases, with 14 bases left between them. This CDR3 reads CASTYTPRETQYF. In DNA form, the CDR3 reads TGTGCCAGCACTTATACCCCCCGGGAGACCCAGTACTTC.

V usage is TRBV12-5 and J usage is TRBJ1-1; D gene unclear. V was shortened by 5 bases and J by 1 base, with 17 bases between the two germline ends. This CDR3 has 16 amino acids. Germline values: CDR1 LGHNT, CDR2 FRNRAP. The CDR3 DNA is TGTGCTAGTGGTACCCAACCCGACGCGGGGAACACTGAAGCTTTCTTT. Protein product: CASGTQPDAGNTEAFF.

V is TRBV9 and J is TRBJ1-3, with D maybe TRBD1 (5 bases). Trimming shortened V by 6 bases and J by 2 bases, and 15 bases separated the two germline ends. The CDR3 covers 15 residues. The germline CDR1 and CDR2 sequences are SGDLS and YYNGEE. The DNA for the CDR3 is TGTGCCAGCAACGGGGGGGGGATCCCTGGAAACACCATATATTTT. Its translation: CASNGGGIPGNTIYF.

The chain employs TRBV5-4 and TRBJ1-1; D may be TRBD1 (5 bases). The V gene lost 4 bases and the J gene lost 3 bases, with 16 bases spanning the gap. Germline lookup yields CDR1 SGHNT and CDR2 YYREEE (reference sequence). The CDR3 runs 15 residues. As DNA, the CDR3 is TGTGCCAGCAGCCTACCCAAGACAGCTCACACTGAAGCTTTCTTT. It codes for CASSLPKTAHTEAFF.

CDR3 residues: CASSWRLSERGETQYF. CDR3 DNA: TGCGCCAGCAGCTGGCGTCTTTCGGAGCGGGGGGAGACCCAGTACTTC. The chain is built from TRBV5-1 and TRBJ2-5; TRBD2 matches at 8 bases. V lost 3 bases, J lost 5 bases, and 12 bases stayed unmatched. This CDR3 is 16 amino acids long. The germline V gene encodes CDR1 SGHRS and CDR2 YFSETQ.